This TCR beta chain comes out of a study of T cells in localized non-small cell lung cancer. Findings and caveats of the study: Clonality of T cells reached its maximum in uninvolved adjacent lung, surpassing tumor. In adjacent lung, a median approximately 60 of the top 100 tumor clones were found. A higher density of T cells in blood coincided with extended overall survival.

Details on this clone: Its antigen is as yet unknown.

Only in-frame clones appear in the TCRdb table, and some are missing; sequencing was by immunoSEQ multiplex PCR. The repertoire includes roughly 35,000 clones, more than 70% of them detected once, and 4% to 5% sits in the top ten. The germline V gene encodes CDR1 SGHDT and CDR2 YYEEEE. The CDR3 runs to 15 residues. V lost 4 bases and J lost 5; bases outside the gene matches: 6. The specimen was peripheral blood, collected before any cancer treatment. This clonotype was obtained from a woman aged 40-69 years with stage I lung adenocarcinoma. The chain links TRBV5-6 to TRBJ2-5, with 12 bases lining up with TRBD1. The CDR3 loop reads CASSPGTGGRETQYF. The CDR3 region has the DNA TGTGCCAGCAGCCCAGGGACAGGGGGCAGGGAGACCCAGTACTTC. The entire variable domain, with the rest obtained from reference TRBV5-6 and TRBJ2-5, is as follows: DAGVTQSPTHLIKTRGQQVTLRCSPKSGHDTVSWYQQALGQGPQFIFQYYEEEERQRGNFPDRFSGHQFPNYSSELNVNALLLGDSALYLCASSPGTGGRETQYFGPGTRLLVL.